Listed here are 28 T cell receptor beta chains from one sample, sequenced in a study of radiotherapy plus CTLA-4 blockade in lung cancer. Clones were read by immunoSEQ multiplex PCR, and TCRdb kept only the in-frame ones, dropping some. The sample contains roughly 63,000 clones, approximately 70% of which appear only once. This specimen was peripheral blood, taken from a patient treated with radiotherapy plus ipilimumab. Receptors were obtained from a human donor with non-small cell lung cancer whose response to radiotherapy plus ipilimumab could not be evaluated.

The chain carries TRBV11-3 and TRBJ1-1, with D unclear. Trimming cost V 1 base and J 1 base, with 16 bases left between them. The CDR3 covers 17 residues. The germline V gene has CDR1 SGHNT and CDR2 YENEEA. CDR3 nucleotide sequence: TGTGCCAGCAGCTTAGTCGAGGGCGGCTCCAAGAACACTGAAGCTTTCTTT. This translates into CASSLVEGGSKNTEAFF.

This clone was picked up one time. The rearrangement uses TRBV2 and TRBJ1-1; D unclear. V lost 4 bases to trimming and J lost 3 bases, with 15 bases between them. Germline lookup yields CDR1 SNHLY and CDR2 FYNNEI. The CDR3 is 15 amino acids. As DNA, the CDR3 is TGTGCCAGCAGTGGACGGGTTCTAACTGACACTGAAGCTTTCTTT. Its translation: CASSGRVLTDTEAFF.

V and J are TRBV6-6 and TRBJ2-7; TRBD1 might be the D (5 bases). Trimming took 0 bases from V and 9 from J, leaving 12 bases between them. Germline values: CDR1 MNHNY, CDR2 SVGAGI (reference sequence). CDR3 length: 13 residues. CDR3 residues: CASSYSTPGLQYF. DNA for the CDR3: TGTGCCAGCAGTTACTCGACACCAGGGTTGCAGTACTTC.

This clone was seen more than once but under ten times. V is TRBV5-4 and J is TRBJ1-2; D not certain. CDR1 is SGHNT and CDR2 is YYREEE in the germline V gene (reference sequence). V gave up 0 bases and J gave up 8 bases, with 11 bases separating them. This CDR3 spans 13 amino acids. CDR3 coding DNA: TGTGCCAGCAGCTTGGCCGGGGTGGGAGGCTACACCTTC. Its protein product is CASSLAGVGGYTF.

This clone showed up just a few times. The chain carries TRBV5-1 and TRBJ1-5; D unresolved. The CDR3 runs to 16 residues. The germline gives CDR1 SGHRS, CDR2 YFSETQ. Trimming removed 0 bases at V and 0 bases at J, with 10 bases between. The CDR3 region is CASSLGNSNSNQPQHF. CDR3 coding DNA: TGCGCCAGCAGCTTGGGGAACAGTAATAGCAATCAGCCCCAGCATTTT.

The chain joins TRBV7-9 to TRBJ2-7; weak D call: TRBD1 (5 bases). The V gene's germline CDR1 is SEHNR and CDR2 FQNEAQ (reference sequence). This CDR3 contains 14 residues. V was trimmed by 2 bases and J by 7 bases, leaving 15 bases between them. CDR3 in DNA: TGTGCCAGCAGCTTAACCTCAGGGTCGTGGGAGCAGTACTTC. Its protein product is CASSLTSGSWEQYF.

The chain combines TRBV7-2 with TRBJ1-6, with 8 bases fitting TRBD1. CDR3 length: 14 residues. Germline V gene sequence: CDR1 SGHTA, CDR2 FQGNSA. Losses at the gene ends were 3 bases for V and 8 bases for J; bases not matched to a gene: 3. The CDR3 is CASSLGTGDSPLHF. Written as DNA, the CDR3 is TGTGCCAGCAGCTTGGGGACAGGTGATTCACCCCTCCACTTT. Filled out from reference TRBV7-2 and TRBJ1-6, the complete variable domain reads GAGVSQSPSNKVTEKGKDVELRCDPISGHTALYWYRQSLGQGLEFLIYFQGNSAPDKSGLPSDRFSAERTGGSVSTLTIQRTQQEDSAVYLCASSLGTGDSPLHFGNGTRLTVT.

V usage is TRBV11-3 and J usage is TRBJ2-3; 10 nucleotides align to TRBD2. Trimming cost V 3 bases and J 5 bases; bases outside gene matches: 11. Germline V CDR1 and CDR2: SGHNT, YENEEA. The CDR3 totals 17 residues. The CDR3 sequence: CASSLTWGLAGEDTQYF. CDR3 nucleotide sequence: TGTGCCAGCAGCTTGACGTGGGGGCTAGCGGGGGAAGATACGCAGTATTTT.

This clone has more than one count but fewer than ten. V and J are TRBV19 and TRBJ1-4; TRBD1 agrees at 9 bases. Per the germline V gene, CDR1 is LNHDA and CDR2 is SQIVND (reference sequence). The V and J ends lost 6 bases and 0 bases, in that order; junction bases with no gene match: 11. CDR3 size: 18 residues. This chain's CDR3 is CASSSWGQGRTTNEKLFF. The CDR3 DNA follows: TGTGCCAGTAGCAGCTGGGGACAGGGAAGAACAACTAATGAAAAACTGTTTTTT.

This clone was found once. V is TRBV6-5 and J is TRBJ2-7, with D possibly TRBD2 on 5 matching bases. V lost 5 bases and J lost 7, with 15 bases in between. Germline-derived CDR1 and CDR2 are MNHEY and SVGAGI. CDR3 length: 13 residues. CDR3 in DNA: TGTGCCAGCAGTACCGTGAAGGCGGGTGAGCAGTACTTC. It codes for CASSTVKAGEQYF.

The chain uses TRBV4-1 and TRBJ2-1; TRBD1 matches at 8 bases. Per germline, CDR1 MGHRA and CDR2 YSYEKL. Germline trimming cut 4 bases from V and 9 bases from J; bases unmatched to any gene: 11. The CDR3 extends over 15 amino acids. CDR3 DNA: TGCGCCAGCAGCCCCCGGACAGGGCTGCAGCGTGAGCAGTTCTTC. Protein: CASSPRTGLQREQFF.

V and J are TRBV19 and TRBJ1-6; D is ambiguous. Per germline, CDR1 LNHDA and CDR2 SQIVND (reference sequence). Trimming stripped 5 bases from V and 8 bases from J, with 10 bases between. This CDR3 contains 13 residues. The CDR3 region has the DNA TGTGCCAGTAGTCGGCGGGTGGATTCACCCCTCCACTTT. Translated, it gives CASSRRVDSPLHF.

The V call is TRBV28, the J call TRBJ2-2, with 7 positions matching TRBD2. This CDR3 comprises 17 residues. Trimming cost V 4 bases and J 4 bases; bases outside gene matches: 12. Germline CDR1 and CDR2: MDHEN and SYDVKM. CDR3 loop: CASSSPWGGAGTGELFF. The CDR3 DNA reads as TGTGCCAGCAGTTCCCCCTGGGGGGGAGCGGGCACCGGGGAGCTGTTTTTT.

The chain joins TRBV7-6 to TRBJ2-1; D is possibly TRBD1 (5 bases). The CDR3 covers 14 residues. Trimming removed 4 bases at V and 3 bases at J, with 10 bases between. CDR1 and CDR2 (germline): SGHVS, FNYEAQ. CDR3 coding DNA: TGTGCCAGCAGCTCTAGACAGAACTACAATGAGCAGTTCTTC. It is translated as CASSSRQNYNEQFF.

This chain links TRBV18 with TRBJ2-7; no reliable D call. The CDR3 contains 16 residues. Looked up from germline, CDR1 is KGHSH and CDR2 is LQKENI. Trimming pared 4 bases from V and 5 bases from J, leaving 21 bases between. The CDR3 sequence is CASSRFKTGLEDEQYF. The CDR3 DNA reads as TGTGCCAGCTCACGGTTTAAGACGGGTCTAGAAGACGAGCAGTACTTC.

The gene calls are TRBV19 and TRBJ2-1, with 9 bases lining up with TRBD2. Trimming at V came to 4 bases and at J to 6 bases, leaving 7 bases not matched to a gene. Germline CDR1 and CDR2: LNHDA and SQIVND (reference sequence). The CDR3 contains 15 residues. The chain's CDR3 is CASSKETSGVNEQFF. CDR3 coding DNA: TGTGCCAGTAGTAAGGAGACTAGCGGTGTCAATGAGCAGTTCTTC.

V gene TRBV21-1 combines with J gene TRBJ2-2; the table's D gene call, TRBD2, was not cross checked with the DNA. TRBV21-1 is labeled a pseudogene. There are 15 residues in the CDR3. CDR3 loop: CASSKAAVNTGELFF. DNA for the CDR3: TGTGCCAGCAGCAAAGCGGCGGTGAACACCGGGGAGCTGTTTTTT.

This clone was recorded many times. The chain has TRBV27 and TRBJ1-4, with D perhaps TRBD1 (6 bases). Germline assignment: CDR1 MNHEY and CDR2 SMNVEV (reference sequence). This CDR3 has 15 residues. With 6 bases removed from V and 0 bases from J, the gap between germline ends came to 11 bases. CDR3 nucleotides: TGTGCCAGCAGAAACAGGGCCACAACTAATGAAAAACTGTTTTTT. This codes for CASRNRATTNEKLFF.

The J gene is TRBJ1-1, the V gene TRBV30; D remains ambiguous. CDR1 GTSNPN and CDR2 SVGIG come from the germline V gene (reference sequence). CDR3 length equals 13 residues. V lost 6 bases and J lost 5, with 16 bases in between. The CDR3 DNA is TGTGCCTGTCGGAGCTCCTATGAGACTGAAGCTTTCTTT. This codes for CACRSSYETEAFF.

V gene TRBV6-1 combines with J gene TRBJ1-1; the D gene is possibly TRBD1 (5 bases). Trimming removed 6 bases from V and 4 bases from J, with 18 bases in between. Germline-derived CDR1 and CDR2 are MNHNS and SASEGT. This CDR3 comprises 15 residues. In DNA form, the CDR3 reads TGTGCCAGCAGCGCCGGACAAGGGATGGGCACTGAAGCTTTCTTT. The encoded protein is CASSAGQGMGTEAFF.

V is TRBV6-5 and J is TRBJ2-5, with D tentatively TRBD2 (6 bases). Germline values: CDR1 MNHEY, CDR2 SVGAGI. The CDR3 extends over 13 amino acids. Trimming cost V 5 bases and J 5 bases, with 12 bases left between them. CDR3 coding DNA: TGTGCCAGCAGTGCCCCAGGGAGGGAGACCCAGTACTTC. As protein: CASSAPGRETQYF.

V gene TRBV7-3 combines with J gene TRBJ1-2; 11 nucleotides align to TRBD1. The trim removed 5 bases at V and 3 bases at J, leaving 5 bases unmatched. Per germline, CDR1 SGHTA and CDR2 FQGTGA. This CDR3 comprises 15 residues. The CDR3 here is CASSNGTGGYYGYTF. Here the CDR3 DNA reads TGTGCCAGCAGCAACGGGACAGGGGGTTACTATGGCTACACCTTC.

This rearrangement joins TRBV18 to TRBJ2-7, with D possibly being TRBD2 (6 bases). Germline V gene data show CDR1 as KGHSH and CDR2 as LQKENI. The V and J ends lost 3 bases and 7 bases respectively, with 19 bases between them. The CDR3 consists of 15 residues. The CDR3 bases are TGTGCCAGCTCACCGGCACCGGGAGCCCCCTGGGAGCAGTACTTC. Its protein product is CASSPAPGAPWEQYF.

CDR3 nucleotide sequence: TGTGCCAGCAGCTTAGCAACGAGGCACTATGGCTACACCTTC. This translates into CASSLATRHYGYTF. The J gene is TRBJ1-2, the V gene TRBV11-2; D is undetermined. Germline loops: CDR1 SGHAT, CDR2 FQNNGV. The V and J ends lost 1 base and 3 bases respectively, with 9 bases between them. This CDR3 is built from 14 residues.

The chain combines TRBV5-1 with TRBJ2-3; no reliable D call. The germline V and J ends were trimmed by 0 bases and 7 bases, with 9 bases remaining between them. The CDR3 is 13 residues long. The germline V gene has CDR1 SGHRS and CDR2 YFSETQ. Here the CDR3 reads CASSLDFRNTQYF. DNA of the CDR3: TGCGCCAGCAGCTTGGATTTCAGGAATACGCAGTATTTT. Looking up the rest from reference TRBV5-1 and TRBJ2-3 gives the full variable domain: KAGVTQTPRYLIKTRGQQVTLSCSPISGHRSVSWYQQTPGQGLQFLFEYFSETQRNKGNFPGRFSGRQFSNSRSEMNVSTLELGDSALYLCASSLDFRNTQYFGPGTRLTVL.

The chain uses TRBV6-6 and TRBJ2-7; the match to TRBD1 covers 7 bases. The CDR3 length is 16 residues. From germline, CDR1 is MNHNY and CDR2 SVGAGI (reference sequence). Trimming at V came to 2 bases and at J to 5 bases, leaving 12 bases not matched to a gene. CDR3 amino acids: CASSYGAGTVPNEQYF. For the CDR3, the DNA is TGTGCCAGCAGTTACGGAGCCGGGACAGTGCCAAACGAGCAGTACTTC.

The chain uses TRBV29-1 and TRBJ2-3, with TRBD1 matching over 7 bases. J lost 8 bases, V lost 7 bases, and 12 bases had no gene match. CDR1 is SQVTM and CDR2 is ANQGSEA in the germline V gene. This CDR3 contains 13 residues. The CDR3 DNA is TGCAGCGACACGGGACAGTCGTTTGGTACGCAGTATTTT. This encodes CSDTGQSFGTQYF.

The chain uses TRBV2 and TRBJ1-2; 10 positions agree with TRBD1. V trimming: 4 bases; J trimming: 4 bases; junction bases outside the gene matches: 9. From germline, CDR1 is SNHLY and CDR2 FYNNEI. CDR3 length: 16 amino acids. The CDR3 sequence: CASSVAGQGFGYGYTF. In DNA, the CDR3 is TGTGCCAGCAGTGTAGCGGGACAGGGGTTCGGCTATGGCTACACCTTC. The entire variable domain, with the rest obtained from reference TRBV2 and TRBJ1-2, is as follows: EPEVTQTPSHQVTQMGQEVILRCVPISNHLYFYWYRQILGQKVEFLVSFYNNEISEKSEIFDDQFSVERPDGSNFTLKIRSTKLEDSAMYFCASSVAGQGFGYGYTFGSGTRLTVV.